The present TCR beta chain was sequenced within a study of siplizumab effects on memory and regulatory T cells. Findings and limits, study-wide: Unstimulated subsets accounted for the mapping of only a minor share of the clones that were alloreactive.

The study assayed around 9 x 10^4 TCR templates per sample. The table came from immunoSEQ multiplex PCR; TCRdb's copy has only in-frame clones and leaves some out. The data contain tens of thousands of clones, more than 85% of them singletons. V was cut by 2 bases and J by 2 bases, with 17 bases left in between. The germline V gene has CDR1 SGHNT and CDR2 YYREEE (reference sequence). CDR3 size: 16 residues. This clone was counted a few times. Its matching antigen is unknown. The source material was CD8+ T cells sorted from blood. The clonotype comes from a human donor in good health. The chain recombines TRBV5-4 with TRBJ2-7; D ambiguous. The CDR3 coding sequence is TGTGCCAGCAGCTTAGAGTTTGGGTCCAACCCCTACGAGCAGTACTTC. It codes for CASSLEFGSNPYEQYF.